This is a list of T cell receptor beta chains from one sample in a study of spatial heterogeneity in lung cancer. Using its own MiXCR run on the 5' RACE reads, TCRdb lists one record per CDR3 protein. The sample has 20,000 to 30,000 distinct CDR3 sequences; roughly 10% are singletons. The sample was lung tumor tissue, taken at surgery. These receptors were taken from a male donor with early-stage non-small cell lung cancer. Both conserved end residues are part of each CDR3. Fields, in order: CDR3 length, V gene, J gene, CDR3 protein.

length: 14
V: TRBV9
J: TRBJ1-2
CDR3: CASSVAGANYGYTF

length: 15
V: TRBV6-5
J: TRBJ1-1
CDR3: CASSYAVSLNTEAFF

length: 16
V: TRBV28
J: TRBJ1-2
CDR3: CASARTRGTGDYGYTF

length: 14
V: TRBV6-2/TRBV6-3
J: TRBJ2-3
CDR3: CASSRPPSEDTQYF

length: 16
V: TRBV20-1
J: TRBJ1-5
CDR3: CSAREGRQISNQPQHF

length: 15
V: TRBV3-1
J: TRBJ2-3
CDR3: CASSQVGPTGDTQYF

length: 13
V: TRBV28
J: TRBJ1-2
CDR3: CASLRGDNYGYTF

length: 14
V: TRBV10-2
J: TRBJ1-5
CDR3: CASRQGAEGQPQHF

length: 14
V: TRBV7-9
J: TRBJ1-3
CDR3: CASEEGLGVVTIYF

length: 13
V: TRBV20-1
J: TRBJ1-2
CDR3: CSARGGTYYGYTF

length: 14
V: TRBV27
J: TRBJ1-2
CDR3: CASSFVDRGDGYTF

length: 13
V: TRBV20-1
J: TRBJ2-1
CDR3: CSATRTLGDEQFF

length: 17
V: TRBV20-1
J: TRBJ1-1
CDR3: CSARALDRAVWNTEAFF

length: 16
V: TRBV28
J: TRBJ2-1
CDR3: CASSLSGTPRGNEQFF

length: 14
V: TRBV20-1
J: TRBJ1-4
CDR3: CSARDPRDNEKLFF

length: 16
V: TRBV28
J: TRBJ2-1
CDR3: CASSPEASGPYNEQFF

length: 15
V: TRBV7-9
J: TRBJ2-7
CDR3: CASSTTGTGYNEQYF

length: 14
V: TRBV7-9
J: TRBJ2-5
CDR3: CASSLGPGRETQYF

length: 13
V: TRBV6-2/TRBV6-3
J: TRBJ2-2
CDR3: CASSYGFTGELFF

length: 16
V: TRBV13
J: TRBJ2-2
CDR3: CASSLKQGINTGELFF

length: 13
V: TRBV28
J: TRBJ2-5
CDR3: CASRLQGTEAQYF

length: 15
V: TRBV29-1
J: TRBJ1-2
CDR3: CSVGQGWETNYGYTF

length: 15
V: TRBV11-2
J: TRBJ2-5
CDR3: CASSLTGAHQETQYF

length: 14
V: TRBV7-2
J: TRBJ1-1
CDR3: CASSFWGRGTEAFF

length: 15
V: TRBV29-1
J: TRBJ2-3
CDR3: CSVGLAGGPLDTQYF

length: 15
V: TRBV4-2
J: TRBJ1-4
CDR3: CASSLRPGGREKLFF

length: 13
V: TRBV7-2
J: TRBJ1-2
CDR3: CASSLDRTDGYTF

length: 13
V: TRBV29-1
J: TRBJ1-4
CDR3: CSVGRRMNEKLFF

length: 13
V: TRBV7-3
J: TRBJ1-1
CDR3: CASSSGLAAEAFF

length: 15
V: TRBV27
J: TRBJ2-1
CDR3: CASSPSTGSYNEQFF

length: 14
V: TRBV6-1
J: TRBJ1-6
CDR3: CASRGGLYNSPLHF

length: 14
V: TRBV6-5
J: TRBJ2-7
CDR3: CASTGTNPPYEQYF

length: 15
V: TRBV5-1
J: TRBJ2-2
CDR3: CASSLSLAGEGELFF

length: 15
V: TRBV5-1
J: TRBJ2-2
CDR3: CASSSGLAGDRELFF

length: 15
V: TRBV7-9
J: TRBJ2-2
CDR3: CASRAGATNTGELFF

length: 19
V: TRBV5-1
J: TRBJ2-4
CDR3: CASSPGPGTGSRAKNIQYF

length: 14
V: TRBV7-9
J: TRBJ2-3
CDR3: CASSSLDLPDTQYF